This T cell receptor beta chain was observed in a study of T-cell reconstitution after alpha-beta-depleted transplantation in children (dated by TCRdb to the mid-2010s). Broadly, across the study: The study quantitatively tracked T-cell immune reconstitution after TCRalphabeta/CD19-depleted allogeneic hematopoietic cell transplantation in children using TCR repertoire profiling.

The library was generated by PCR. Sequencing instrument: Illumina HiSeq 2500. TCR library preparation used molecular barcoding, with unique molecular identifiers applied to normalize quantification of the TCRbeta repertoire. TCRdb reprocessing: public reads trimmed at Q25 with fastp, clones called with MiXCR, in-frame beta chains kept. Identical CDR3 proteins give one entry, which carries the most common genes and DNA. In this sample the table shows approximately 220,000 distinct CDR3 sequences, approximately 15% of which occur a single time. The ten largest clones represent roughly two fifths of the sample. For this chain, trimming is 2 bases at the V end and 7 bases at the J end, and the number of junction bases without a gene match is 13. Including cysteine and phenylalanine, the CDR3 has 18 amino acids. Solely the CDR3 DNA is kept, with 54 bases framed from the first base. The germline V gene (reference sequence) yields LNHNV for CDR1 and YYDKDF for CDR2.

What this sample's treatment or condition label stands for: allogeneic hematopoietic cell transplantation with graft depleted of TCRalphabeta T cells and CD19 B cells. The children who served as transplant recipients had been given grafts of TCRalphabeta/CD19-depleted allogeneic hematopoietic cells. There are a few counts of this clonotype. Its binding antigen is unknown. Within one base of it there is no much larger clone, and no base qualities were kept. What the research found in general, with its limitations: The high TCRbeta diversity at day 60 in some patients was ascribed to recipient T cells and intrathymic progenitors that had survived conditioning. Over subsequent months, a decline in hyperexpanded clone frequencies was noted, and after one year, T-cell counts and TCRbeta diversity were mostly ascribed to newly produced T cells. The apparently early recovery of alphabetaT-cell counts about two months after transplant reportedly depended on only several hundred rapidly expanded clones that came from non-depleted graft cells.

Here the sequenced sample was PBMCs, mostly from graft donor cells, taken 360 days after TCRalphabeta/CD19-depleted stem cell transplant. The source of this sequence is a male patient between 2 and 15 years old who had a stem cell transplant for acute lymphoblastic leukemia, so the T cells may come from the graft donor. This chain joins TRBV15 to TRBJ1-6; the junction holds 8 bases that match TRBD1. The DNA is TGTGCCACCAGCAGACTAAATACCGGGACAGGCGGAAATTCACCCCTCCACTTT. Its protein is CATSRLNTGTGGNSPLHF.